Below, 6 T cell receptor beta chains from the same sample are listed, as sequenced in a study of T cell responses to AZD1222 COVID-19 vaccine. Assay: immunoSEQ multiplex PCR; the TCRdb copy retains only in-frame clones and omits some. The sample yields roughly 130,000 clones, around 91% seen once. Material: peripheral blood, obtained on day 0 of AZD1222 vaccination. These TCRs come from an adult in good health.

The rearrangement uses TRBV25-1 and TRBJ2-2; no definite D call. CDR1 and CDR2 from the germline V gene are MGHDK and SYGVNS. The CDR3 is 13 residues long. Trimming took off 4 bases at V and 3 bases at J, with 6 bases between the two ends. This CDR3 is CASSVTYTGELFF. CDR3 sequence (DNA): TGTGCCAGCAGTGTAACCTACACCGGGGAGCTGTTTTTT.

This rearrangement joins TRBV6-5 to TRBJ1-4; no clear D gene. Germline CDR1 MNHEY, CDR2 SVGAGI. The V end was cut by 4 bases, the J end by 7 bases, with 13 bases between. This CDR3 comprises 14 residues. For the CDR3, the DNA is TGTGCCAGCAGTTTGGGCGGAGTAGGTGAAAAACTGTTTTTT. It is translated as CASSLGGVGEKLFF.

The rearrangement links TRBV19 to TRBJ1-4; D not resolved. The CDR3 has 16 residues. Germline loops: CDR1 LNHDA, CDR2 SQIVND (reference sequence). V gave up 5 bases and J gave up 0 bases, with 13 bases separating them. The CDR3 DNA follows: TGTGCCAGTAGTCTGGTAGCTATGACAACTAATGAAAAACTGTTTTTT. It translates to CASSLVAMTTNEKLFF.

This chain joins TRBV2 and TRBJ2-7; TRBD1 aligns across 7 bases. The CDR3 loop spans 13 amino acids. CDR1 and CDR2 (germline): SNHLY, FYNNEI. J gave up 6 bases and V 8 bases, and 10 bases lay outside the gene matches. CDR3 residues: CASGKGTVSEQYF. CDR3 bases: TGTGCCAGCGGAAAAGGGACAGTGAGCGAGCAGTACTTC.

The CDR3 protein is CASSLAGGRVDTEAFF. For the CDR3, the DNA is TGCGCCAGCAGCTTGGCCGGCGGGAGGGTGGACACTGAAGCTTTCTTT. The chain uses TRBV5-1 and TRBJ1-1; D gene uncertain. The CDR3 is 16 residues long. Trimming shortened V by 0 bases and J by 3 bases, and 15 bases separated the two germline ends. CDR1 and CDR2 from the germline V gene are SGHRS and YFSETQ.

The V and J genes are TRBV28 and TRBJ2-7; D is possibly TRBD1 (6 bases). Germline values: CDR1 MDHEN, CDR2 SYDVKM. The CDR3 sequence is 17 residues long. The V end lost 3 bases, the J end lost 0 bases, and 18 bases lay between the germline ends. The CDR3 is CASSFPDSWGHSYEQYF. The CDR3 DNA follows: TGTGCCAGCAGTTTTCCGGACAGTTGGGGACACTCCTACGAGCAGTACTTC.